These 29 T cell receptor beta chains share one sample of origin, sequenced in a study of T-cell reconstitution after alpha-beta-depleted transplantation in children. Unique molecular identifiers were used to barcode this TCRbeta library. TCRdb reanalysed the PCR reads using MiXCR and keeps one entry per CDR3 protein. The sample holds about 610,000 distinct CDR3 sequences, 10% to 13% seen once. Sequencing was performed on PBMCs from the stem cell graft donor, taken from the stem cell graft. The receptors were sampled from a human donor who donated a stem cell graft to a child with acute myeloid leukemia.

The chain recombines TRBV12-3 or TRBV12-4 with TRBJ2-6; TRBD2 matches 10 bases. The CDR3 contains 17 residues. After removal of 7 bases from V and 0 bases from J, the junction contained 6 bases not matched to a gene. The CDR3 nucleotides are TGTGCCAGCACAGGCTGGACTAGCGGCTCTGGGGCCAACGTCCTGACTTTC. Translated: CASTGWTSGSGANVLTF.

The V and J genes are TRBV30 and TRBJ1-5; the D gene is possibly TRBD1 (5 bases). The CDR3 has 19 residues. Germline V gives CDR1 GTSNPN, CDR2 SVGIG (reference sequence). V lost 1 base to trimming and J lost 0 bases, with 22 bases between them. The chain's CDR3 is CAWSAPSRGIHYSNQPQHF. The CDR3 nucleotides are TGTGCCTGGAGTGCTCCTAGTCGGGGGATACATTATAGCAATCAGCCCCAGCATTTT.

This clonotype was detected only a few times. The gene calls are TRBV4-3 and TRBJ2-3; 10 bases agree with TRBD2. There are 15 residues in the CDR3. V was clipped by 3 bases and J by 1 base; unmatched bases: 1. Germline V gene lookup returns CDR1 LGHNA and CDR2 YSLEER. In DNA form, the CDR3 reads TGCGCCAGCAGCCATACTAGCGGGGGCACAGATACGCAGTATTTT. The encoded protein is CASSHTSGGTDTQYF.

The chain combines TRBV5-1 with TRBJ2-7; D unresolved. Deletions cut 1 base from V and 0 bases from J, with 8 bases between. The CDR3 covers 14 residues. CDR1 SGHRS and CDR2 YFSETQ come from the germline V gene. CDR3: CASSLYYGSYEQYF. CDR3 DNA sequence: TGCGCCAGCAGCTTGTATTACGGCTCCTACGAGCAGTACTTC.

This clonotype appeared a few times. This chain joins TRBV18 and TRBJ2-7; D not certain. V shed 3 bases and J shed 3 bases, with 15 bases lying between them. This CDR3 comprises 15 residues. The germline gives CDR1 KGHSH, CDR2 LQKENI. The CDR3 reads CASSPEVGRNYEQYF. DNA of the CDR3: TGTGCCAGCTCACCCGAGGTGGGCCGGAACTACGAGCAGTACTTC.

The table lists this clonotype with many counts. This chain connects TRBV20-1 to TRBJ1-6; 7 bases are a match to TRBD1. The CDR3 is made up of 14 amino acids. V shed 5 bases, J shed 7 bases, and the junction held 8 bases outside the gene matches. Germline V gene lookup returns CDR1 DFQATT and CDR2 SNEGSKA (reference sequence). This CDR3 is CSAVGQRLNSPLHF. CDR3 DNA: TGCAGTGCTGTGGGACAGCGACTAAATTCACCCCTCCACTTT.

Comments on this clonotype: Germline and junction disagree at one end, which may indicate a read error. This chain joins TRBV4-1 and TRBJ2-2, with D tentatively TRBD1 (6 bases). Germline V CDR1 and CDR2: MGHRA, YSYEKL. The CDR3 is made up of 13 amino acids. This chain's CDR3 is CARGPGVAGELFF. As DNA, the CDR3 is TGTGCCAGGGGCCCTGGGGTCGCCGGGGAGCTGTTTTTT.

This clonotype was detected a few times. The V and J genes are TRBV28 and TRBJ1-5; 8 bases fit TRBD1. Germline trimming cut 7 bases from V and 6 bases from J; bases unmatched to any gene: 14. The CDR3 length is 16 residues. Germline loops: CDR1 MDHEN, CDR2 SYDVKM. This CDR3 is CASTSQGPGGSQPQHF. CDR3 nucleotide sequence: TGTGCCAGCACCTCCCAGGGGCCAGGGGGCTCTCAGCCCCAGCATTTT.

This clonotype was seen a handful of times. The rearrangement links TRBV10-3 to TRBJ1-1, with D tentatively TRBD1 (6 bases). The V end was cut by 10 bases, the J end by 0 bases, with 15 bases between. Germline values: CDR1 ENHRY, CDR2 SYGVKD. The CDR3 runs 14 residues. The CDR3: CATARDTLNTEAFF. For the CDR3, the DNA is TGTGCCACGGCAAGGGACACATTGAACACTGAAGCTTTCTTT.

The chain uses TRBV30 and TRBJ1-4, with D possibly being TRBD1 (6 bases). V lost 3 bases and J lost 6, with 11 bases in between. This CDR3 has 13 residues. Germline CDR1 and CDR2: GTSNPN and SVGIG (reference sequence). The CDR3 protein is CAWSRGSDEKLFF. CDR3 bases: TGTGCCTGGAGCAGGGGTTCAGATGAAAAACTGTTTTTT.

A few counts support this clonotype. The rearrangement uses TRBV24-1 and TRBJ2-1; 7 bases line up with TRBD2. The CDR3 has 16 residues. CDR1 is KGHDR and CDR2 is SFDVKD in the germline V gene. V shed 4 bases, J shed 7 bases, and the junction held 12 bases outside the gene matches. The DNA of the CDR3 is TGTGCCACCAGTGACCCGAGTGGCGGGAGCAGGAATGAGCAGTTCTTC. Protein: CATSDPSGGSRNEQFF.

CDR3 residues: CASSLSAGLSLYEQFF. The CDR3 nucleotides read TGTGCCAGCAGCTTATCCGCGGGTCTGTCCCTCTATGAGCAGTTCTTC. V and J are TRBV7-9 and TRBJ2-1; D might be TRBD2 (5 bases). V dropped 2 bases and J dropped 8 bases, with 19 bases sitting between them. Germline CDR1 is SEHNR and CDR2 is FQNEAQ (reference sequence). CDR3 length: 16 residues.

This clonotype came up many times. As DNA, the CDR3 is TGTGCCAGTAGTATGCGTGGGGCCAACGTCCTGACTTTC. Encoded protein: CASSMRGANVLTF. The rearrangement joins TRBV19 to TRBJ2-6, with D unresolved. Germline CDR1 LNHDA, CDR2 SQIVND (reference sequence). This CDR3 spans 13 amino acids. V shed 3 bases and J shed 3 bases, with 3 bases lying between them.

This clonotype was counted only a few times. The V and J genes are TRBV7-8 and TRBJ2-7, with unresolved D. The V end was cut by 1 base, the J end by 2 bases, with 9 bases between. This CDR3 spans 14 amino acids. Germline CDR1 is SGHVS and CDR2 is FQNEAQ. The CDR3 nucleotides are TGTGCCAGCAGCTTAGGTTTCAGGACCTACGAGCAGTACTTC. This translates into CASSLGFRTYEQYF.

This clonotype was recorded a few times. The chain couples TRBV12-3 or TRBV12-4 to TRBJ1-4; 8 bases match TRBD1. The J segment lost 8 bases and the V segment lost 3 bases, leaving 8 bases of the junction unmatched. The CDR3 sequence is 15 residues long. The CDR3: CASSFGQGVNEKLFF. CDR3 DNA sequence: TGTGCCAGCAGTTTCGGACAGGGAGTAAACGAAAAACTGTTTTTT.

The chain has TRBV20-1 and TRBJ1-2; D unresolved. Per the germline V gene, CDR1 is DFQATT and CDR2 is SNEGSKA (reference sequence). Trimming removed 6 bases from V and 1 base from J, with 27 bases in between. The CDR3 runs to 18 residues. CDR3 region: CSALQQSSSPFFNYGYTF. CDR3 bases: TGCAGTGCCCTCCAACAATCCTCTTCCCCTTTCTTTAACTATGGCTACACCTTC.

This clonotype occurred a few times. The CDR3 region has the DNA TGCGCCAGCAGCGAAAACCTAGCGGGAGTGGAGACCCAGTACTTC. Amino acids: CASSENLAGVETQYF. The rearrangement uses TRBV5-1 and TRBJ2-5; TRBD2 agrees at 10 bases. Germline values: CDR1 SGHRS, CDR2 YFSETQ. The ends lost 4 bases at V and 5 bases at J; junction bases unmatched: 8. This CDR3 is 15 amino acids long.

The sample holds many counts of this clonotype. This chain links TRBV20-1 with TRBJ2-1; 7 nucleotides line up with TRBD2. This CDR3 contains 14 residues. CDR1 is DFQATT, CDR2 SNEGSKA, per germline (reference sequence). Unmatched junction bases numbered 9, after V lost 6 bases and J lost 4 bases. CDR3 coding DNA: TGCAGTGCCAACATAGCGGGTAGTTACAATGAGCAGTTCTTC. Its translation: CSANIAGSYNEQFF.

V and J are TRBV29-1 and TRBJ2-7, with 11 positions matching TRBD2. Germline-derived CDR1 and CDR2 are SQVTM and ANQGSEA. This CDR3 comprises 14 residues. Trimming at V came to 6 bases and at J to 0 bases, leaving 4 bases not matched to a gene. The CDR3 region has the DNA TGCAGCGTACGCACTAGCGGGGGCTCCTACGAGCAGTACTTC. It specifies CSVRTSGGSYEQYF.

The rearrangement links TRBV4-1 to TRBJ2-2; perhaps TRBD2 as D (5 bases). The CDR3 contains 15 residues. CDR1 is MGHRA and CDR2 is YSYEKL in the germline V gene. Trimming took 6 bases from V and 1 from J, leaving 12 bases between them. CDR3 nucleotides: TGCGCCAGCAGGGCGGGCCTCAAGAACACCGGGGAGCTGTTTTTT. It is translated as CASRAGLKNTGELFF.

This clonotype has a handful of counts. V is TRBV9 and J is TRBJ1-3, with D hard to call. The CDR3 has 14 residues. Germline assignment: CDR1 SGDLS and CDR2 YYNGEE. Trimming removed 2 bases at V and 1 base at J, with 7 bases between. The CDR3 bases are TGTGCCAGCAGCGTGTCAGTTTCTGGAAACACCATATATTTT. Encoded protein: CASSVSVSGNTIYF.

This clonotype was seen at least ten times. The genes are TRBV29-1 and TRBJ1-1, with a tentative D call TRBD1 (6 bases). The germline V gene has CDR1 SQVTM and CDR2 ANQGSEA. The CDR3 contains 12 residues. V lost 5 bases and J lost 12, with 19 bases in between. The DNA for the CDR3 is TGCAGCGTTCCAGGTATCCAGGGGTGGACTTTCTTT. Residues: CSVPGIQGWTFF.

This clonotype showed up many times. The chain combines TRBV7-2 with TRBJ2-7; TRBD1 or TRBD2 may be the D gene (6 bases each). Germline assignment: CDR1 SGHTA and CDR2 FQGNSA. Trimming took 2 bases from V and 5 from J, leaving 13 bases between them. This CDR3 is built from 14 residues. The CDR3 spells CASSLRGGGNEQYF. CDR3 sequence (DNA): TGTGCCAGCAGCTTACGAGGGGGAGGCAACGAGCAGTACTTC.

This clonotype was picked up a small number of times. This rearrangement joins TRBV5-4 to TRBJ2-1; D ambiguous. Germline V lookup: CDR1 SGHNT, CDR2 YYREEE (reference sequence). The germline V and J ends were trimmed by 7 bases and 9 bases, with 14 bases remaining between them. This CDR3 has 12 amino acids. CDR3 sequence: CASFPWGGEQFF. CDR3 DNA sequence: TGTGCCAGCTTCCCCTGGGGTGGTGAGCAGTTCTTC.

The chain links TRBV9 to TRBJ2-1, with D hard to call. Between the trimmed V and J ends, which lost 1 base and 7 bases, there was a span of 12 bases. This CDR3 region has 14 residues. The V gene's germline CDR1 is SGDLS and CDR2 YYNGEE. The CDR3 DNA is TGTGCCAGCAGCGTATTATTTTCGGCAAATGAGCAGTTCTTC. Protein sequence: CASSVLFSANEQFF.

The table lists this clonotype with a few counts. The chain joins TRBV2 to TRBJ1-6; weak D call: TRBD1 (5 bases). Germline V gene data show CDR1 as SNHLY and CDR2 as FYNNEI. The CDR3 is 15 amino acids. Trimming pared 5 bases from V and 8 bases from J, leaving 16 bases between. This chain's CDR3 is CASSRQSPGDSPLHF. The CDR3 DNA sequence: TGTGCCAGCAGTCGACAGTCACCCGGGGATTCACCCCTCCACTTT.

This clonotype was observed a handful of times. V gene TRBV18 combines with J gene TRBJ1-2; D unresolved. Germline CDR1 is KGHSH and CDR2 is LQKENI. The CDR3 is made up of 15 amino acids. V lost 3 bases and J 8 bases, leaving 19 bases between the germline ends. CDR3 residues: CASSPKPGPTEGYTF. In DNA, the CDR3 is TGTGCCAGCTCACCCAAGCCGGGCCCCACGGAGGGCTACACCTTC. The whole variable domain, filled in from reference TRBV18 and TRBJ1-2, reads NAGVMQNPRHLVRRRGQEARLRCSPMKGHSHVYWYRQLPEEGLKFMVYLQKENIIDESGMPKERFSAEFPKEGPSILRIQQVVRGDSAAYFCASSPKPGPTEGYTFGSGTRLTVV.

A few counts support this clonotype. This chain uses TRBV20-1 with TRBJ2-2; D is unclear. The CDR3 loop spans 15 amino acids. The germline CDR1 and CDR2 sequences are DFQATT and SNEGSKA (reference sequence). The germline V and J ends were trimmed by 0 bases and 1 base, with 9 bases remaining between them. The CDR3 DNA is TGCAGTGCTAGAGATGGTCTCAGGAACACCGGGGAGCTGTTTTTT. Translating it yields CSARDGLRNTGELFF.

The J gene is TRBJ2-3, the V gene TRBV20-1, with TRBD2 identical over 13 bases. Germline CDR1 is DFQATT and CDR2 is SNEGSKA (reference sequence). V lost 6 bases, J lost 4 bases, and 7 bases stayed unmatched. The CDR3 length is 15 residues. The CDR3 coding sequence is TGCAGTGCAACGAAAGGACTAGCGGGGGCAGATACGCAGTATTTT. Its translation: CSATKGLAGADTQYF.